This T cell receptor (beta chain) was found in a study of shared clonotypes between healthy human individuals. This clone was detected ten times or more. This CDR3 has 14 amino acids. Trimming took 5 bases from V and 2 from J, leaving 9 bases between them. Germline V lookup: CDR1 LNHDA, CDR2 SQIVND (reference sequence). Several immunoSEQ plates held equal portions of the genomic DNA taken from each subset. TCRdb keeps only in-frame clones here, not all; method: immunoSEQ multiplex PCR. The sample has about 700,000 clones, approximately 74% seen once. The source is a woman aged 25 to 45 in good health. The sample comprised memory CD4+ T cells sorted from blood. The subset is: CD45RA-negative fraction. The V gene is TRBV19, the J gene TRBJ2-2; D uncertain. The CDR3 nucleotides read TGTGCCAGTAGTCGCAGTGAAAACACCGGGGAGCTGTTTTTT. Amino acid sequence: CASSRSENTGELFF.